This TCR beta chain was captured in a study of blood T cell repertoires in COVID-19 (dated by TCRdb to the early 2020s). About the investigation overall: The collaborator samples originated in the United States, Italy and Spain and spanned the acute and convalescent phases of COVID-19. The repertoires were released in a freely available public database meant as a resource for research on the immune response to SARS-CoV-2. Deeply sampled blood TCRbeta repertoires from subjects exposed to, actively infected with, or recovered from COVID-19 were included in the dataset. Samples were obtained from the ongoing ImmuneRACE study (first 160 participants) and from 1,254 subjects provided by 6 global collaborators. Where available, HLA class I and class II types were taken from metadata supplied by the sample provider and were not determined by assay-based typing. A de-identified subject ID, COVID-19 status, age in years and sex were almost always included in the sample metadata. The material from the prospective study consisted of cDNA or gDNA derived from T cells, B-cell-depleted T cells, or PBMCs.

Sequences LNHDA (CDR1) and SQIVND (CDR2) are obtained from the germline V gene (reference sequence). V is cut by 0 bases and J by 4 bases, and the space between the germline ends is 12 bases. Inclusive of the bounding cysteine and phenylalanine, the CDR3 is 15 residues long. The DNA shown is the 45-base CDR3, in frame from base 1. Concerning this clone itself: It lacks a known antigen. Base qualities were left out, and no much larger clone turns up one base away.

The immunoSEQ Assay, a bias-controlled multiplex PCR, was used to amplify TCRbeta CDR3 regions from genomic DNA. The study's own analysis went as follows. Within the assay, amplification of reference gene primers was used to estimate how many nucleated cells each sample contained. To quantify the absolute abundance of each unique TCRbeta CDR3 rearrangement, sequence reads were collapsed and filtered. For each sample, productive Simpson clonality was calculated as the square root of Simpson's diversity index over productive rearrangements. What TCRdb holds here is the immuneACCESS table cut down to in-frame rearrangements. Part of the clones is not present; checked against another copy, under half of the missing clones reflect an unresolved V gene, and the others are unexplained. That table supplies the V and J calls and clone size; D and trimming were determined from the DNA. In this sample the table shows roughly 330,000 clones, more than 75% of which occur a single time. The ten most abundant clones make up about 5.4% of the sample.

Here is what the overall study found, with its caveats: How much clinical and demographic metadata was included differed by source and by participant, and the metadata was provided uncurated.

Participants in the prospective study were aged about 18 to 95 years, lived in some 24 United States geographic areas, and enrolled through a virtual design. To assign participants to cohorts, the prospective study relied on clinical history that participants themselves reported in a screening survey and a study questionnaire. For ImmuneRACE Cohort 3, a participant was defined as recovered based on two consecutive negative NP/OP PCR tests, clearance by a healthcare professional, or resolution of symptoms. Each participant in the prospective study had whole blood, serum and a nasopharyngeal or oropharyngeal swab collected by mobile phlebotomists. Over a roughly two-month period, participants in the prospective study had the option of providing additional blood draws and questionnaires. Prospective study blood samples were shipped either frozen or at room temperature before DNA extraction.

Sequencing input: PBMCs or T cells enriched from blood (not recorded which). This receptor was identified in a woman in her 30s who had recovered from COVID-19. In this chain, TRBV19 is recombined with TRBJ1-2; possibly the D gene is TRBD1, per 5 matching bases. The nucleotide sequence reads TGTGCCAGTAGTATAGAGGGACGGACTACCTATGGCTACACCTTC. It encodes CASSIEGRTTYGYTF.